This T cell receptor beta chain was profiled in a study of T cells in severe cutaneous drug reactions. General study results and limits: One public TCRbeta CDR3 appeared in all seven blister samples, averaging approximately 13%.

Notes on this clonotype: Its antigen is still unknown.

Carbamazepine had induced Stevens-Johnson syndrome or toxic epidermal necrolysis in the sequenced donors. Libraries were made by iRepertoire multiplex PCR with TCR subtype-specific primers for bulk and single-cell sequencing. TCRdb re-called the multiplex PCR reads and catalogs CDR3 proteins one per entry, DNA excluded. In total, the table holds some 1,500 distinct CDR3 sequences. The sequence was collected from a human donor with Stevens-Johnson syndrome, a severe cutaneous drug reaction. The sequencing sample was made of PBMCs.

The CDR3 spells CASERSDRDNNEQFF. The rearrangement uses TRBV5-6 and TRBJ2-1; the D gene TCRdb calls, TRBD1, cannot be checked with no DNA. The CDR3 consists of 15 residues. CDR1 is SGHDT and CDR2 is YYEEEE in the germline V gene.